The clone carrying this T cell receptor beta chain came up many times. Its specificity is not known. Ophthalmopathy patients all had a Clinical Activity Score of at least 3, a NOSPECS grade of at least 4 and disease under 3 months old. Amplification of TCR beta CDR3 regions was performed using RNA transcripts as template. The TCR CDR3 was amplified in a first-round RT-PCR using the HTBI primer set. MiXCR, applied by TCRdb to the multiplex PCR reads, yields one record per CDR3 protein. The profile shows fewer than 650,000 distinct CDR3 sequences, approximately 14% of them singletons. The data were obtained in a study of T cells in Graves' hyperthyroidism and ophthalmopathy. Study-wide points: Classification by a 13 V-J model distinguished ophthalmopathy from stable hyperthyroidism.

The sample taken for sequencing was blood. The receptor comes from a woman in her thirties or forties with Graves' ophthalmopathy.

The CDR3 nucleotides are TGCAGTGCTAGAGATCAGGACAGGGGTACCGAGACCCAGTACTTC. Protein sequence: CSARDQDRGTETQYF. The chain combines TRBV20-1 with TRBJ2-5; the match to TRBD1 covers 9 bases. The CDR3 sequence is 15 residues long. The V gene's germline CDR1 is DFQATT and CDR2 SNEGSKA (reference sequence). Trimming cost V 0 bases and J 5 bases; bases outside gene matches: 7.